Listed below are T cell receptor beta chains from one sample, sequenced in a study of T cell repertoires in cytomegalovirus infection. No antigen has been identified for these receptors. TCRdb independently ran MiXCR on the reads; one entry per CDR3 protein. The sample yields about 920,000 distinct CDR3 sequences, roughly 30% seen once. The source material was cultured CD8+ T cells from PBMCs, sampled from culture after CMV antigen stimulation. These receptors were collected from a human donor in good health (CMV status not recorded). Some clones in this sample may be carry-over from other donors' samples. The CDR3 runs from the conserved cysteine through the conserved F or W. D genes are given only for firm matches. Not all rows give a size; the values are once, few, many and, for expanded clones, a class.

V gene	D gene	J gene	clone size	CDR3 protein	CDR3 DNA
TRBV3-1	TRBD1	TRBJ1-5	few	CASSQGGRGDQPQHF	TGTGCCAGCAGCCAAGGGGGCAGGGGGGACCAGCCCCAGCATTTT
TRBV7-6	TRBD2	TRBJ2-1	few	CASSLRTSGGPSSYNEQFF	TGTGCCAGCAGCCTTCGGACTAGCGGGGGGCCGAGCTCCTACAATGAGCAGTTCTTC
TRBV27	-	TRBJ2-3	few	CASSLGTFTDTQYF	TGTGCCAGCAGTTTAGGGACCTTCACAGATACGCAGTATTTT
TRBV28	-	TRBJ2-7	many	CASSFKNRAYEQYF	TGTGCCAGCAGTTTTAAAAACAGGGCCTACGAGCAGTACTTC
TRBV7-3	TRBD1	TRBJ1-4	-	CASSVYPDRGKLFF	TGTGCCAGCAGCGTATACCCGGACAGGGGAAAACTGTTTTTT
TRBV6-8	-	TRBJ1-2	-	CASSSDWNYGYTF	TGTGCCAGCAGTTCTGATTGGAACTATGGCTACACCTTC
TRBV6-6	TRBD1	TRBJ1-1	few	CASSTGTGVEAFF	TGTGCCAGCAGTACCGGGACAGGGGTTGAAGCTTTCTTT
TRBV10-3	-	TRBJ2-7	-	CAISELGDGSYEQYF	TGTGCCATCAGTGAGTTGGGGGACGGTTCCTACGAGCAGTACTTC
TRBV6-6	-	TRBJ1-5	-	CASSYGAPGAQPQHF	TGTGCCAGCAGTTATGGGGCTCCAGGGGCACAGCCCCAGCATTTT
TRBV9	-	TRBJ1-6	-	CASGPQSYNSPLHF	TGTGCCAGCGGTCCCCAGTCGTATAATTCACCCCTCCACTTT
TRBV12-3/TRBV12-4	-	TRBJ1-6	-	CASTPGILGSPLHF	TGTGCCAGCACCCCTGGGATTTTAGGTTCACCCCTCCACTTT
TRBV6-1	-	TRBJ1-5	-	CASSIQGERQPQHF	TGTGCCAGCAGTATACAGGGTGAAAGGCAGCCCCAGCATTTT
TRBV7-9	-	TRBJ2-7	many	CASSRLDSDLLEQYF	TGTGCCAGCAGCCGGTTGGACAGCGACCTACTGGAGCAGTACTTC
TRBV5-3	-	TRBJ1-5	-	CASSLVSGGPNQTQHF	TGTGCCAGCAGCTTGGTGTCCGGGGGCCCCAATCAGACCCAGCATTTT
TRBV7-6	TRBD1	TRBJ1-3	many	CASSRPGTGEDTIYF	TGTGCCAGCAGTAGGCCTGGGACAGGGGAGGACACCATATATTTT
TRBV7-9	-	TRBJ1-2	many	CASRPGPTQGYTF	TGTGCCAGCAGACCGGGACCGACTCAGGGCTACACCTTC
TRBV6-1	-	TRBJ1-2	-	CASSEGYTANYGYTF	TGTGCCAGCAGTGAAGGGTACACAGCTAACTATGGCTACACCTTC